The present entry profiles one TCR beta chain with its context. Random hexamers were used to reverse transcribe roughly 0.45 to 1 ug of RNA. The authors amplified TCR beta CDR3 across 54 Vbeta and 13 Jbeta using immunoSEQ multiplex PCR. TCRdb reanalysed the immunoSEQ multiplex PCR reads using MiXCR and keeps one entry per CDR3 protein. The sample lists tens of thousands of distinct CDR3 sequences, approximately 92% occurring once. This entry belongs to a study of CD8 T cells in Susac syndrome. CD8+ and CD4+ T cells from blood underwent TCR beta sequencing. The individuals used as controls were healthy donors who had been matched for both age and sex. Negative isolation was used for CD8+ and CD4+ T cells, and FACS enrichment was applied to TEMRA cells. The source material was CD8+ T cells from PBMCs. The source is a human donor in good health.

CDR3 residues: CASSYDPGGEQETQYF. The CDR3 bases are TGTGCCAGCAGCTACGACCCGGGGGGGGAACAAGAGACCCAGTACTTC. The chain couples TRBV6-5 to TRBJ2-5; 8 bases match TRBD2. CDR1 is MNHEY, CDR2 SVGAGI, per germline. Unmatched junction bases numbered 11, after V lost 6 bases and J lost 2 bases. The CDR3 extends over 16 amino acids.